This T cell receptor (beta chain) was sequenced during a study of CD8 T cells in ankylosing spondylitis (dated by TCRdb to about 2017). Study-wide context: The study set out to find disease-linked TCR variants by profiling T cell receptor beta repertoires in ankylosing spondylitis patients and healthy donors. Peripheral blood was sampled, and synovial fluid was also collected from ankylosing spondylitis patients. In total, the full study cohort was made up of 95 to 110 healthy donors and 25 to 30 ankylosing spondylitis patients.

Remarks on this clonotype: Its antigen is not yet known. The record has no base qualities; no much larger clone is one base away.

From the cysteine through the phenylalanine, the CDR3 covers 15 amino acids. Just the 45-base CDR3 DNA is kept, in frame starting at base 1. Looking up the germline V gene yields CDR1 SGHAT and CDR2 FQNNGV. Clipping removes 3 bases from V and 1 base from J, with 5 as the unmatched junction base count. Sequencing instrument: Illumina HiSeq 2500. Quantitative 5'-RACE with molecular barcodes was the method used to prepare the TCR beta libraries. On the study's bioinformatics: Disease-linked TCR variants were identified with a new computational method built on a probabilistic model of VDJ rearrangement. Starting from the raw public reads, TCRdb applied fastp trimming at Q25, assembled clones with MiXCR and retained in-frame beta chains. Records with the same CDR3 protein are collapsed into one entry carrying the most frequent genes and DNA. In this record, the V and J calls reflect TCRdb's handling and not the investigators' own analysis. For this sample there are over 110,000 distinct CDR3 sequences; roughly 8.4% appear just once. 7.3% of the sample goes to the ten largest clones.

General study outcomes and caveats: Some motif variants had previously been reported in the synovial fluid and blood of reactive arthritis patients, which suggests shared mechanisms of disease initiation. In peripheral blood, the disease-linked clones were found at relatively low frequencies and had a CD8+ phenotype. A TCR beta motif of several highly homologous amino acid variants appeared characteristic of blood from ankylosing spondylitis patients. The disease-linked clones were reported as significantly enriched in matched synovial fluid samples from ankylosing spondylitis patients.

Synovial fluid samples and blood samples obtained from the same ankylosing spondylitis patients were matched. The sequence came from a male donor with ankylosing spondylitis. Recombination joined TRBV11-2 with TRBJ2-7, and TRBD2 aligns with 8 junction nucleotides. Sequencing was performed on synovial fluid, either unsorted or a sorted T cell fraction (not recorded which). For the CDR3, the sequence is CASSLTSAVSYEQYF. The DNA sequence reads TGTGCCAGCAGCTTGACTAGCGCGGTGTCCTACGAGCAGTACTTC.